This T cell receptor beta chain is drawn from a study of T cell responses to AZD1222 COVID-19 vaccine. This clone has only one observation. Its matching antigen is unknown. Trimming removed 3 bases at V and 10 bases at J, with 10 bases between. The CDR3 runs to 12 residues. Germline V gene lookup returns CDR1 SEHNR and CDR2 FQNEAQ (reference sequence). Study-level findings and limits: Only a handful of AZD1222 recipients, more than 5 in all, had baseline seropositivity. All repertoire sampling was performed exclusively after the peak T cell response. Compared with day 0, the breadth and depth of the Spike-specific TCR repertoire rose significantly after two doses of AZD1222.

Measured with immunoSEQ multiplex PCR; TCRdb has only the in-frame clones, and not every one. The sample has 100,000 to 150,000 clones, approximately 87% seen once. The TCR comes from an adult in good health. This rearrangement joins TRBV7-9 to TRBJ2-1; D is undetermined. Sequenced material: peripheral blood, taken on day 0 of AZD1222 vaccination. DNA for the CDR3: TGTGCCAGCAGCTTTGGACCAGGCGAGCAGTTCTTC. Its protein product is CASSFGPGEQFF.